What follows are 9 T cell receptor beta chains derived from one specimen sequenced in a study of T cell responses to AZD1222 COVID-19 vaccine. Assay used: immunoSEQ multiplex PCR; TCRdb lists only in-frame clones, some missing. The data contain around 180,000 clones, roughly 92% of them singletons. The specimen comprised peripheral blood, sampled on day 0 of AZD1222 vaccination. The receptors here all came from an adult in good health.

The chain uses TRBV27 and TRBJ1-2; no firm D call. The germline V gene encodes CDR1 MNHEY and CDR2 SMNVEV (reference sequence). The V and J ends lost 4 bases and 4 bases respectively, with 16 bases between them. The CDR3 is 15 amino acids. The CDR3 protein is CASSWAGYLGYGYTF. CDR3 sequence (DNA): TGTGCCAGCAGTTGGGCAGGCTATCTGGGCTATGGCTACACCTTC.

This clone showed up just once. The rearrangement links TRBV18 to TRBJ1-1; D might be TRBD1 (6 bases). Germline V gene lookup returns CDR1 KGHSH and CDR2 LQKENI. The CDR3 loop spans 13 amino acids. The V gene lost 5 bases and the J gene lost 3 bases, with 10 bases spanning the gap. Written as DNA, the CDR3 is TGTGCCAGCTCAGACAGGCCGGACACTGAAGCTTTCTTT. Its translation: CASSDRPDTEAFF. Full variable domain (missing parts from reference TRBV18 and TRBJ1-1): NAGVMQNPRHLVRRRGQEARLRCSPMKGHSHVYWYRQLPEEGLKFMVYLQKENIIDESGMPKERFSAEFPKEGPSILRIQQVVRGDSAAYFCASSDRPDTEAFFGQGTRLTVV.

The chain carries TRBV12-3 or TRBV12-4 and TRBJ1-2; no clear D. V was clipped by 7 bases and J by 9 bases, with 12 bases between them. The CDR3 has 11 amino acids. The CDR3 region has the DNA TGTGCCAGCAAAGGACGGGTGAGCTACACCTTC. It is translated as CASKGRVSYTF.

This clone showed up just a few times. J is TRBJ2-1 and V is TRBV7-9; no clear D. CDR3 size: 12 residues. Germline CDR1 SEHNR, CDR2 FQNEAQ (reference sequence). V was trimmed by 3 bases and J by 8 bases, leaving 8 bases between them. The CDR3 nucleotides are TGTGCCAGCAGCTTGAATTTTGATGAGCAGTTCTTC. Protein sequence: CASSLNFDEQFF.

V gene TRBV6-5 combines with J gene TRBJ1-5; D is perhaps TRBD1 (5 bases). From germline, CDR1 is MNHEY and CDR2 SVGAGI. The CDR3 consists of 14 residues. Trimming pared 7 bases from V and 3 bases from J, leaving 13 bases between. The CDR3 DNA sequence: TGTGCCAGCACCCTGGACAATAACAATCAGCCCCAGCATTTT. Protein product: CASTLDNNNQPQHF.

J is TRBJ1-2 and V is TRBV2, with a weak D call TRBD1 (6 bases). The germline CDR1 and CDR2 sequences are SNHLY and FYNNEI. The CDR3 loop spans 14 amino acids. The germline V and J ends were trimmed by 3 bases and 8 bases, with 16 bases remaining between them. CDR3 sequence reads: CASSELGHPRGYTF. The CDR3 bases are TGTGCCAGCAGTGAGCTGGGACACCCGCGGGGCTACACCTTC.

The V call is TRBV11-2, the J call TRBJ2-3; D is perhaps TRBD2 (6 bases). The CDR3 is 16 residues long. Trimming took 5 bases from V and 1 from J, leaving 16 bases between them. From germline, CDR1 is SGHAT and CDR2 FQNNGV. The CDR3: CASSPIEKRGTDTQYF. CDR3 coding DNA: TGTGCCAGCAGCCCGATTGAGAAGCGGGGCACAGATACGCAGTATTTT.

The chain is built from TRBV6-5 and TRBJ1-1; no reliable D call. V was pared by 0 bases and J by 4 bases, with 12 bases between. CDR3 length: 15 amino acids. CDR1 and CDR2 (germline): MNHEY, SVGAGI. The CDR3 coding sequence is TGTGCCAGCAGTTACTCAGGGCCCGGGAGCACTGAAGCTTTCTTT. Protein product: CASSYSGPGSTEAFF.

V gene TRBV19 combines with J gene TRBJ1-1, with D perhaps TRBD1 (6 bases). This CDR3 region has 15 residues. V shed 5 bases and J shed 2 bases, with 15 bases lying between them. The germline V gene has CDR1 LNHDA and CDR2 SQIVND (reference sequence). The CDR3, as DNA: TGTGCCAGTAGTGGGGGCATAGAGGGCAACACTGAAGCTTTCTTT. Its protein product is CASSGGIEGNTEAFF.